This entry features one TCR beta chain sequence. Its antigen is currently unknown. This record belongs to a study of response to subunit inactivated influenza vaccine. The study's findings and limits: The authors offered the suggestion that each seasonal influenza vaccination recruits few new T cells.

CDR3 length equals 13 residues. With 2 bases removed from V and 0 bases from J, the gap between germline ends came to 7 bases. The germline CDR1 and CDR2 sequences are DFQATT and SNEGSKA (reference sequence). TCRdb processed the RT-PCR reads anew with MiXCR; each CDR3 protein has one entry. The sample contains 650,000 to 850,000 distinct CDR3 sequences, 11% to 15% of which appear only once. The receptor was derived from a man aged 45 to 65 who received an inactivated influenza vaccine. This chain links TRBV20-1 with TRBJ2-5; TRBD1 is a possible D gene (5 bases). The starting material was PBMCs from blood, obtained roughly 15 days before vaccination. The CDR3 is CSARRTNQETQYF. The CDR3 region has the DNA TGCAGTGCTAGACGGACAAACCAAGAGACCCAGTACTTC.